The source of this T cell receptor beta chain is a study of PD-L1 blockade in urothelial cancer. Study-level background: Atezolizumab (1,200 mg intravenously every 3 weeks) began in about 2014 for patients. Blood analysis took place 3 weeks (second dose) and 6 weeks after treatment start. Median T cell yield per blood sample was over 130,000 cells.

Concerning this clone: Its antigen is not known.

The method was immunoSEQ multiplex PCR; TCRdb's version includes in-frame clones alone and lacks a portion of them. This table has tens of thousands of clones, less than 90% appearing once. V was shortened by 4 bases and J by 6 bases, with 15 bases between the two germline ends. This CDR3 spans 14 amino acids. From germline, CDR1 is KGHSH and CDR2 LQKENI. Study findings and constraints: Durable benefit was linked to greater 3-week expansion of tumor-associated blood clones.

This clonotype was sampled from a man aged 65-85 years with urothelial cancer. This chain joins TRBV18 and TRBJ1-1; D is possibly TRBD1 (5 bases). This sample comprised PBMCs, obtained around atezolizumab (anti-PD-L1) treatment. CDR3 coding DNA: TGTGCCAGCTCACGAGGGGACTTCGGGGCTGAAGCTTTCTTT. Protein sequence: CASSRGDFGAEAFF.